This T cell receptor beta chain was identified during a study of CD8+ T cells in alopecia areata. Points from the study as a whole: Lesional scalp, especially alopecia totalis/universalis, showed higher clonality than normal scalp.

As to treatment: oral pan-JAK inhibitor, 5-10 mg twice daily. Extracted RNA was reverse transcribed into cDNA, the sequencing template. Libraries were prepared by immunoSEQ multiplex PCR; TCRdb keeps only in-frame clonotypes and omits some of them. The sample lists 64,000 or so clones, just over 45% seen once, with around 21% in the top ten. Remarks on this clone: The antigen remains unidentified.

The receptor was derived from a human donor with alopecia areata. The material was CD8+ T cells sorted from blood, obtained between weeks 36 and 40, from a patient treated with tofacitinib.

The CDR3 loop reads CASSYNPRYGYTF. As DNA, the CDR3 is TGTGCCAGCAGTTACAACCCTAGGTATGGCTACACCTTC. This chain joins TRBV6-5 and TRBJ1-2, with D uncertain. Germline lookup yields CDR1 MNHEY and CDR2 SVGAGI. The V and J ends lost 2 bases and 5 bases respectively, with 9 bases between them. The length of the CDR3 is 13 residues.